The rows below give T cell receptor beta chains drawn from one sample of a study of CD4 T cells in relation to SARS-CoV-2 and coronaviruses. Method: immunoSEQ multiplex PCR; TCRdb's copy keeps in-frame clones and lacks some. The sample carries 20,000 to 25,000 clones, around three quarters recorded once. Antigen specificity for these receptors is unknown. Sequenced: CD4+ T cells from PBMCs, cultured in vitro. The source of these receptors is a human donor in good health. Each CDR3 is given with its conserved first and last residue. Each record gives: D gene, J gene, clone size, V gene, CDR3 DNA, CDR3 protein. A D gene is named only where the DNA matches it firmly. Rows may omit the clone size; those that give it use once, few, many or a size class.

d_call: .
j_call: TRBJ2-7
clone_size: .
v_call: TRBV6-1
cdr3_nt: TGTGCCAGCAGTGACCGTTGGGCCCGGGACGAGCAGTACTTC
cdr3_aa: CASSDRWARDEQYF

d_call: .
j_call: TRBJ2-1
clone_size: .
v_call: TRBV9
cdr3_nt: TGTGCCAGCAGCGTAGTAGGCCAGGAATACAATGAGCAGTTCTTC
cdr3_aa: CASSVVGQEYNEQFF

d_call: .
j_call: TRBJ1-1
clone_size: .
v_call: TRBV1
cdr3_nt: TGCACCAGCAGCCTCAACAGGGGACCGAACACTGAAGCTTTCTTT
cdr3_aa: CTSSLNRGPNTEAFF

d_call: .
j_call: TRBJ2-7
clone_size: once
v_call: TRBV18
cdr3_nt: TGTGCCAGCTCCCGGGCCGGCGAGCAGTACTTC
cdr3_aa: CASSRAGEQYF

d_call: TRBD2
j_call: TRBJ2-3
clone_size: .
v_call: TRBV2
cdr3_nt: TGTGCCAGCAGTGCACAACGGGGGGGAGATACGCAGTATTTT
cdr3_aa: CASSAQRGGDTQYF

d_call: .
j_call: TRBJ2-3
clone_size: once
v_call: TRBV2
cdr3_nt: TGTGCCAGCAGTGTCTCTGAGGGGACAGATACGCAGTATTTT
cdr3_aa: CASSVSEGTDTQYF

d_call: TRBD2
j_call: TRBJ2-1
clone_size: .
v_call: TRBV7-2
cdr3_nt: TGTGCCAGCAGCTTATCAGCGGGAGTCAATGAGCAGTTCTTC
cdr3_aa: CASSLSAGVNEQFF

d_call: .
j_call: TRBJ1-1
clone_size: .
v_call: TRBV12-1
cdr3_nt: TGTGCCAGCACCCCGGGACTCCTGAACACTGAAGCTTTCTTT
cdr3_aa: CASTPGLLNTEAFF

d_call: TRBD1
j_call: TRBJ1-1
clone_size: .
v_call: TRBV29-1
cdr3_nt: TGCAGCGTTTACAGGGGGCTTATGAACACTGAAGCTTTCTTT
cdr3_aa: CSVYRGLMNTEAFF

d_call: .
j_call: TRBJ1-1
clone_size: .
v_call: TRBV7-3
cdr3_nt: TGTGCCAGCAGCTTAACTGCCGAGAACACTGAAGCTTTCTTT
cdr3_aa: CASSLTAENTEAFF

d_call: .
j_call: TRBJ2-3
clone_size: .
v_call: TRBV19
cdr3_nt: TGTGCCAGTAGTATAGGCCCTTACGGAGATACGCAGTATTTT
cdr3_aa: CASSIGPYGDTQYF

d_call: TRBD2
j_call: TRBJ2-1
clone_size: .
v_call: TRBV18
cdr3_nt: TGTGCCAGCTCACCCGTGACTAGCGGGAGGGCTCCCCGTATGGGTGAGCAGTTCTTC
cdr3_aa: CASSPVTSGRAPRMGEQFF

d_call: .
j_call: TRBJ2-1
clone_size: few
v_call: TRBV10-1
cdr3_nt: TGCGCCAGCAGTGAGTTCAATGAGCAGTTCTTC
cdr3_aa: CASSEFNEQFF

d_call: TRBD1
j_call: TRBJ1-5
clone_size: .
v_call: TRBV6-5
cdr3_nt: TGTGCCAGCAGGTCGGGACAGGGATACAATCAGCCCCAGCATTTT
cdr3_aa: CASRSGQGYNQPQHF

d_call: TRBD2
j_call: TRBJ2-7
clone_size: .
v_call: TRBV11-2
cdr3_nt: TGTGCCAGCAGCTTAAAGCCCAGCGGGAGGGCCGGGGCCTACGAGCAGTACTTC
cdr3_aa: CASSLKPSGRAGAYEQYF

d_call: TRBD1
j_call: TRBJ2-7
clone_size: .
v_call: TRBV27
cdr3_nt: TGTGCCAGCAGTTCTCCGGGACAGGGGTCCTACGAGCAGTACTTC
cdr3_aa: CASSSPGQGSYEQYF

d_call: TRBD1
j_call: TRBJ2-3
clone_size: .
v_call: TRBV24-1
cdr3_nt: TGTGCCACCAGGCCGGGACAGGGGGTAGATACGCAGTATTTT
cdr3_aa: CATRPGQGVDTQYF

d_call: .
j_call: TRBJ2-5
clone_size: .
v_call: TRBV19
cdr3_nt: TGTGCCAGTAGTCTCTTATGGGGGGGGCGGCAAGAGACCCAGTACTTC
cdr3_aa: CASSLLWGGRQETQYF

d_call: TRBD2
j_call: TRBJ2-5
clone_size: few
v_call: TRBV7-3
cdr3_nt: TGTGCCAGCAGCTGGACTAGCGGGAGGGGAGAGACCCAGTACTTC
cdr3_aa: CASSWTSGRGETQYF

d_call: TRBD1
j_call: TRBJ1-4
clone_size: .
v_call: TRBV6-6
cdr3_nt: TGTGCCAGCAGAGACGACAGGGGGCTAGGTAATGAAAAACTGTTTTTT
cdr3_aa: CASRDDRGLGNEKLFF

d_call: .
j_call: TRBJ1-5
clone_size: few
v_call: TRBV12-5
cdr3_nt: TGTGCTAGTGGTTTCATCTCGGGGGGAGGTCAGCCCCAGCATTTT
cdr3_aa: CASGFISGGGQPQHF

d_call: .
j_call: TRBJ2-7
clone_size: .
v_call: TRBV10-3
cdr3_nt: TGTGCCATCAACGGCGGGGCCTCCTACGAGCAGTACTTC
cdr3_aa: CAINGGASYEQYF

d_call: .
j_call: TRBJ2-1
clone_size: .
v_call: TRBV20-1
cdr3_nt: TGCAGTGCCTCCGCGAATGAGCAGTTCTTC
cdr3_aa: CSASANEQFF

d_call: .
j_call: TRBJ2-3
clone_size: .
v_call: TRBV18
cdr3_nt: TGTGCCAGCTCACCATCTAGGGCGAGCACAGATACGCAGTATTTT
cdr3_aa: CASSPSRASTDTQYF

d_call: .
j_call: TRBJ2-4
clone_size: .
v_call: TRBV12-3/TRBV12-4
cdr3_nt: TGTGCCAGCAGACCCCGACGGAAAAACATTCAGTACTTC
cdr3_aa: CASRPRRKNIQYF

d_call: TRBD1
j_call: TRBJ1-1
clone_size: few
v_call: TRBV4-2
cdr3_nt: TGTGCCAGCAGCCAAGCGGGACAGTGGGCTTTCTTT
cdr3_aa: CASSQAGQWAFF

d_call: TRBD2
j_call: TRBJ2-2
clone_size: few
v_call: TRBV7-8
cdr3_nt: TGTGCCAGCAGCTGGAGTAGCGGGAGCCAGAACACCGGGGAGCTGTTTTTT
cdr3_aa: CASSWSSGSQNTGELFF

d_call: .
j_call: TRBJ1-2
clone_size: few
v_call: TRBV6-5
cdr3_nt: TGTGCCAGCAGTTACCTCGGGGGTCAGTATGGCTACACCTTC
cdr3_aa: CASSYLGGQYGYTF

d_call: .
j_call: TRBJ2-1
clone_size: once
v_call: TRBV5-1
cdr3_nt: TGCGCCAGCAGCTCAGGACTCCATACTGGGGGGAATGAGCAGTTCTTC
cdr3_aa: CASSSGLHTGGNEQFF

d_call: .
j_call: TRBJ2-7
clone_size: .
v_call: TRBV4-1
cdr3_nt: TGCGCCAGCAGCCAACCGGGGGCCTTAAGCTCCTACGAGCAGTACTTC
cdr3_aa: CASSQPGALSSYEQYF

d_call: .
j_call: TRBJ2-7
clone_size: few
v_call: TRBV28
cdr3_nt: TGTGCCAGCAGTTTTCAGAGCTACGAGCAGTACTTC
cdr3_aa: CASSFQSYEQYF

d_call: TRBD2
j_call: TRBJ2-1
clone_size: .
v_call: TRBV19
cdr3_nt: TGTGCCAGTAGTATCGGGCTAGCGGGAATCATCATCTTC
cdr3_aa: CASSIGLAGIIIF

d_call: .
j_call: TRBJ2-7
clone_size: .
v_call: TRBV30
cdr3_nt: TGTGCCTGCGGACTGTCCTACGAGCAGTACTTC
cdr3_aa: CACGLSYEQYF

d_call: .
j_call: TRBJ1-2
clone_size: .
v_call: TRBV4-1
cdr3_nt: TGCGCCAGCAGCCAAACAGGGCCCCGGGGCTATGGCTACACCTTC
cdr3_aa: CASSQTGPRGYGYTF

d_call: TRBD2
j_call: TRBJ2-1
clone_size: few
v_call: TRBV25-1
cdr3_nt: TGTGCCAGCAGTGATGGCCGGAGGGAGGGTACGAATGAGCAGTTCTTC
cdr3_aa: CASSDGRREGTNEQFF

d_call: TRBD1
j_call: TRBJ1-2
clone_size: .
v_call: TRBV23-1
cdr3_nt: TGCGCCAGCAGTCAAAGGACAGGGGGGGACTATGGCTACACCTTC
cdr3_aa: CASSQRTGGDYGYTF

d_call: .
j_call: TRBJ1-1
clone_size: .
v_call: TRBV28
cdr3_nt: TGTGCCAGCAGGGACCGCCGGGTCCTTAACACTGAAGCTTTCTTT
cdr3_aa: CASRDRRVLNTEAFF

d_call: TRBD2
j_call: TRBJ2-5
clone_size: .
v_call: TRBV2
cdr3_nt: TGTGCCAGCAGTCGTGGGACTAGCGGAATCCAAGAGACCCAGTACTTC
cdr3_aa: CASSRGTSGIQETQYF

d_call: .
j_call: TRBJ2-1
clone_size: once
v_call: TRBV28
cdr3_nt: TGTGCCAGCAGTCGTGGTGGCGGCTACACTGAGCAGTTCTTC
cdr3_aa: CASSRGGGYTEQFF

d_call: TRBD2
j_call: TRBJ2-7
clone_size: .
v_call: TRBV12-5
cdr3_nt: TGTGCTAGTGGTTTGGCCCCCAGCGGGGGTTCCTACGAGCAGTACTTC
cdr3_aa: CASGLAPSGGSYEQYF

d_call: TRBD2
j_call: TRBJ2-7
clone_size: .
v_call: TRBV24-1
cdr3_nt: TGTGCCACCAGTGACCCGGGAGCGGGGAGCTACGAGCAGTACTTC
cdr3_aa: CATSDPGAGSYEQYF

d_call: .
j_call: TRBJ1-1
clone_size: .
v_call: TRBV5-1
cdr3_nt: TGCGCCAGCAGCGCAACAAATATGAACACTGAAGCTTTCTTT
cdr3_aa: CASSATNMNTEAFF

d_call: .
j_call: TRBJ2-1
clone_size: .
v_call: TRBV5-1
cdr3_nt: TGCGCCAGCAGCTTACCAATACCATACAATGAGCAGTTCTTC
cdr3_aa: CASSLPIPYNEQFF

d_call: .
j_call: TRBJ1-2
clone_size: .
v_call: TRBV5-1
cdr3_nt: TGCGCCAGCAGCTTGGAGGGCGGGCAGGGGACCAATGGCTACACCTTC
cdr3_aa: CASSLEGGQGTNGYTF

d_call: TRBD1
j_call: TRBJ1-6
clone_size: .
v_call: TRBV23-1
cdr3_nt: TGCGCCAGCAGTCAATCTGGGACAGAGTCCTATAATTCACCCCTCCACTTT
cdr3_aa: CASSQSGTESYNSPLHF

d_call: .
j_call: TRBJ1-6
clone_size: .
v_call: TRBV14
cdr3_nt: TGTGCCAGCAGCCAAGGGCAGCTGAATTCACCCCTCCACTTT
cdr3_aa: CASSQGQLNSPLHF

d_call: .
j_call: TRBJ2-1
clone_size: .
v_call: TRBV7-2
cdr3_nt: TGTGCCAGCAGCTTAGGAGGCGCGGAGCCCTCTAATGAGCAGTTCTTC
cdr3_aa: CASSLGGAEPSNEQFF

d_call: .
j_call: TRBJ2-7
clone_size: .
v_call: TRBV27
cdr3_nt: TGTGCCAGCAGTCCAACGTGGGGGGACCCCGTGGTATACGAGCAGTACTTC
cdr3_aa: CASSPTWGDPVVYEQYF

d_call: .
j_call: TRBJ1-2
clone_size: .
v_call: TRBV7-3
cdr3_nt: TGTGCCAGCAGCTTAACGGGTCAGGCCTATGGCTACACCTTC
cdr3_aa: CASSLTGQAYGYTF